The 2 T cell receptor beta chains below were found in one sample sequenced in a study of blood T cell repertoires in COVID-19. This table comes from immunoSEQ multiplex PCR, and its TCRdb copy is limited to in-frame clones, with some not included. The table includes 350,000 to 400,000 clones, around 91% detected once. The sequencing input was PBMCs or T cells enriched from blood (not recorded which). Source of these receptors: a man younger than 35 who had recovered from COVID-19.

The chain has TRBV5-4 and TRBJ2-1; TRBD2 matches 7 bases. Germline CDR1 reads SGHNT; CDR2 reads YYREEE (reference sequence). Trimming removed 1 base from V and 3 bases from J; junction bases left unmatched: 4. The CDR3 totals 15 residues. The CDR3 coding sequence is TGTGCCAGCAGCTTGAGCGGGGCTCTCTACAATGAGCAGTTCTTC. Its translation: CASSLSGALYNEQFF.

This clone was seen only a few times. The V gene is TRBV9, the J gene TRBJ1-2, with a weak D call TRBD1 (5 bases). The germline gives CDR1 SGDLS, CDR2 YYNGEE. V lost 3 bases and J lost 2, with 8 bases in between. The length of the CDR3 is 13 residues. CDR3 region: CASSADTNYGYTF. The CDR3 DNA sequence: TGTGCCAGCAGCGCGGACACAAACTATGGCTACACCTTC.